Shown below are 24 T cell receptor beta chains from a single sample sequenced in a study of metastatic and nonmetastatic thyroid tumors. TCRdb re-processed the PCR reads through MiXCR. The sample yields 20,000 to 30,000 clones, roughly 13% seen once. No patient received treatment before thyroid surgery. Sequencing was carried out using blood. The receptors here all came from a female donor with papillary thyroid cancer or a benign thyroid nodule (not recorded which). Some clones in this sample may be carry-over from other donors' samples.

This rearrangement joins TRBV20-1 to TRBJ2-2, with TRBD2 matching over 13 bases. The CDR3 loop spans 16 amino acids. Per germline, CDR1 DFQATT and CDR2 SNEGSKA (reference sequence). V lost 6 bases to trimming and J lost 0 bases; unmatched junction nucleotides: 4. In DNA form, the CDR3 reads TGCAGTGCCCAACTAGCGGGAGGGCCGAACACCGGGGAGCTGTTTTTT. Translation gives CSAQLAGGPNTGELFF.

Many counts were recorded for this clone. The chain carries TRBV9 and TRBJ1-2; D perhaps matches TRBD1 (5 bases). This CDR3 is built from 15 residues. From germline, CDR1 is SGDLS and CDR2 YYNGEE. V was shortened by 4 bases and J by 4 bases, with 17 bases between the two germline ends. CDR3 loop: CASSLTGGGLYGYTF. CDR3 nucleotides: TGTGCCAGCAGCCTCACGGGGGGAGGGCTCTATGGCTACACCTTC.

This clone was seen at least ten times. This chain uses TRBV5-1 with TRBJ2-5; D possibly corresponds to TRBD1 (6 bases). The V end lost 0 bases, the J end lost 5 bases, and 14 bases lay between the germline ends. CDR1 and CDR2 (germline): SGHRS, YFSETQ. This CDR3 has 15 residues. The DNA for the CDR3 is TGCGCCAGCAGCTTGGTGGACAGACCGTACGAGACCCAGTACTTC. This sequence encodes CASSLVDRPYETQYF.

This clone was seen ten or more times. This chain links TRBV5-5 with TRBJ1-1; the D gene is possibly TRBD1 (6 bases). The CDR3 spans 15 residues. Trimming removed 0 bases from V and 2 bases from J, with 11 bases in between. Germline values: CDR1 SGHKS, CDR2 YYEKEE (reference sequence). CDR3 in amino acids: CASSLVGGQNTEAFF. The CDR3 nucleotides read TGTGCCAGCAGCTTGGTGGGGGGACAAAACACTGAAGCTTTCTTT.

The table lists this clone with many counts. The chain employs TRBV20-1 and TRBJ2-2; 9 bases fit TRBD2. The CDR3 has 18 residues. Germline V gene sequence: CDR1 DFQATT, CDR2 SNEGSKA (reference sequence). J lost 9 bases, V lost 3 bases, and 20 bases had no gene match. The CDR3: CSARGVPGGRASPWELFF. CDR3 nucleotide sequence: TGCAGTGCTAGGGGGGTTCCGGGCGGGAGGGCCTCGCCCTGGGAGCTGTTTTTT.

The chain links TRBV30 to TRBJ2-7; D perhaps matches TRBD1 (5 bases). CDR1 is GTSNPN, CDR2 SVGIG, per germline (reference sequence). Trimming pared 4 bases from V and 6 bases from J, leaving 10 bases between. The CDR3 contains 11 residues. In DNA form, the CDR3 reads TGTGCCTGGAACAGGTCGACCGAGCAGTACTTC. It encodes CAWNRSTEQYF.

In its sample, this clone was seen many times. Being one base from a much bigger clone, this may be a read error. The same CDR3 also results from other DNA sequences found in this sample. The V and J genes are TRBV11-2 and TRBJ2-7; D is undetermined. Germline loops: CDR1 SGHAT, CDR2 FQNNGV. The CDR3 is 14 amino acids. The CDR3 loop reads CASSSTIYSYEQYF. CDR3 nucleotide sequence: TGTGCCAGCAGCTCTACCATTTACAGCTACGAGCAGTACTTT.

This clone was counted at least ten times. The J gene is TRBJ1-1, the V gene TRBV4-1, with D uncertain. V gave up 4 bases and J gave up 5 bases, with 14 bases separating them. This CDR3 has 14 amino acids. CDR1 and CDR2 from the germline V gene are MGHRA and YSYEKL. Here the CDR3 reads CASSPIGGQTEAFF. The CDR3 region has the DNA TGCGCCAGCAGCCCAATCGGAGGGCAAACTGAAGCTTTCTTT.

CDR3 sequence (DNA): TGTGCCTGGAGCCGCACAGGGAGCTATGGCTACACCTTC. Its protein is CAWSRTGSYGYTF. V usage is TRBV30 and J usage is TRBJ1-2; D is perhaps TRBD1 (6 bases). The germline V gene has CDR1 GTSNPN and CDR2 SVGIG (reference sequence). This CDR3 region has 13 residues. Trimming stripped 3 bases from V and 4 bases from J, with 12 bases between.

The table lists this clone with many counts. The V gene is TRBV4-3, the J gene TRBJ2-3; TRBD2 matches at 11 bases. The CDR3 is 15 amino acids. V was clipped by 3 bases and J by 5 bases; unmatched bases: 4. The germline V gene has CDR1 LGHNA and CDR2 YSLEER. CDR3 DNA: TGCGCCAGCAGCCAGAGACTAGCGGGGATAGATACGCAGTATTTT. Its protein product is CASSQRLAGIDTQYF.

This clone was picked up many times. V is TRBV28 and J is TRBJ1-2, with 8 bases fitting TRBD1. The CDR3 consists of 15 residues. V was clipped by 6 bases and J by 4 bases; unmatched bases: 10. Per the germline V gene, CDR1 is MDHEN and CDR2 is SYDVKM. DNA for the CDR3: TGTGCCAGCAGCTTTTCGGACAGGGAGGCCTATGGCTACACCTTC. Translation: CASSFSDREAYGYTF.

The chain couples TRBV20-1 to TRBJ1-2; tentatively, D is TRBD1 (6 bases). Germline V CDR1 and CDR2: DFQATT, SNEGSKA (reference sequence). The V and J ends lost 5 bases and 9 bases respectively, with 19 bases between them. CDR3 size: 13 residues. DNA for the CDR3: TGCAGTGCTCCAACAAGCGGGGGCGGGAGCTACACCTTC. Protein sequence: CSAPTSGGGSYTF.

The table lists this clone with many counts. V usage is TRBV7-3 and J usage is TRBJ2-2; D not certain. The CDR3 runs 13 residues. V was cut by 5 bases and J by 2 bases, with 6 bases left in between. From germline, CDR1 is SGHTA and CDR2 FQGTGA. CDR3 sequence reads: CASSPYNTGELFF. The CDR3 nucleotides are TGTGCCAGCAGCCCCTATAACACCGGGGAGCTGTTTTTT. Looking up the rest from reference TRBV7-3 and TRBJ2-2 gives the full variable domain: GAGVSQTPSNKVTEKGKYVELRCDPISGHTALYWYRQSLGQGPEFLIYFQGTGAADDSGLPNDRFFAVRPEGSVSTLKIQRTERGDSAVYLCASSPYNTGELFFGEGSRLTVL.

This clone was counted many times. The chain links TRBV27 to TRBJ2-7; a weak D match, TRBD1 (5 bases). The CDR3 loop spans 16 amino acids. Trimming removed 2 bases at V and 4 bases at J, with 18 bases between. Germline loops: CDR1 MNHEY, CDR2 SMNVEV (reference sequence). This chain's CDR3 is CASSLIGVPPEYEQYF. CDR3 bases: TGTGCCAGCAGTTTAATAGGGGTCCCCCCGGAATACGAGCAGTACTTC.

There are many counts of this clone. The chain is built from TRBV19 and TRBJ2-7, with 9 bases aligning to TRBD2. CDR3 length equals 14 residues. The germline CDR1 and CDR2 sequences are LNHDA and SQIVND (reference sequence). Losses at the gene ends were 3 bases for V and 7 bases for J; bases not matched to a gene: 7. The CDR3 sequence is CASSILAGGREQYF. CDR3 sequence (DNA): TGTGCCAGTAGTATCCTTGCGGGAGGGAGGGAGCAGTACTTC.

Sample share makes this clone medium-sized. This chain links TRBV6-4 with TRBJ2-3; TRBD2 agrees at 10 bases. The germline CDR1 and CDR2 sequences are MRHNA and SNTAGT. CDR3 length equals 15 residues. V gave up 5 bases and J gave up 2 bases; unmatched junction bases: 4. The CDR3 is CASSSGRADTDTQYF. The DNA of the CDR3 is TGTGCCAGCAGTAGCGGGAGGGCCGACACAGATACGCAGTATTTT.

At least ten counts were recorded for this clone. This chain connects TRBV19 to TRBJ2-2; no reliable D call. Germline V gene sequence: CDR1 LNHDA, CDR2 SQIVND (reference sequence). The V and J ends lost 3 bases and 8 bases respectively, with 10 bases between them. This CDR3 has 13 residues. The CDR3 sequence: CASSMAGPGELFF. Written as DNA, the CDR3 is TGTGCCAGTAGTATGGCAGGCCCGGGGGAGCTGTTTTTT.

With respect to this clone: At one end the junction does not follow the germline gene, possibly because of a read error. The rearrangement links TRBV9 to TRBJ2-3; no clear D. This CDR3 region has 14 residues. The germline V gene has CDR1 SGDLS and CDR2 YYNGEE. The CDR3 sequence: CASSVDVSTDTQYF. As DNA, the CDR3 is TGTGCCAGCAGCGTAGACGTGAGCACAGATACTCAGTATTTT.

Ten or more counts support this clone. V usage is TRBV9 and J usage is TRBJ1-5, with D perhaps matching TRBD1 (5 bases). Germline V gene lookup returns CDR1 SGDLS and CDR2 YYNGEE. The CDR3 spans 19 residues. Trimming pared 6 bases from V and 5 bases from J, leaving 30 bases between. The chain's CDR3 is CASIREQLSLPGLYQPQHF. CDR3 DNA: TGTGCCAGCATTCGGGAACAGTTATCCCTCCCGGGGCTTTATCAGCCCCAGCATTTT.

This clone occurred many times. The identical CDR3 is also encoded by other nucleotide sequences in the sample. Here the CDR3 DNA reads TGTGCCAGCTCACCACCGAGTCAGCCCGGGGAGCTGTTTTTT. Amino acids: CASSPPSQPGELFF. This rearrangement joins TRBV18 to TRBJ2-2; no definite D call. V was clipped by 0 bases and J by 6 bases, with 8 bases between them. CDR1 is KGHSH and CDR2 is LQKENI in the germline V gene. The CDR3 totals 14 residues.

This clone appeared many times. This chain connects TRBV6-1 to TRBJ2-7, with a possible D match to TRBD2 (6 bases). This CDR3 is built from 15 residues. V lost 7 bases, J lost 7 bases, and 23 bases lay in between. From germline, CDR1 is MNHNS and CDR2 SASEGT. The CDR3 loop reads CASMVVGGSSWEQYF. CDR3 nucleotides: TGTGCCAGCATGGTGGTGGGGGGATCCTCCTGGGAGCAGTACTTC.

This clone was detected many times. V gene TRBV3-1 combines with J gene TRBJ2-1; weak D call: TRBD1 (5 bases). V gave up 3 bases and J gave up 9 bases, with 15 bases separating them. This CDR3 contains 14 residues. Germline V gene sequence: CDR1 LGHDT, CDR2 YNNKEL (reference sequence). In nucleotides, the CDR3 is TGTGCCAGCAGCCACGGCAGGGCCGGCAGTGAGCAGTTCTTC. Its protein product is CASSHGRAGSEQFF.

The table lists this clone with many counts. In nucleotides, the CDR3 is TGCAGTGCCCCGGGACTAGCGGGAGGGAGCTCCTACAATGAGCAGTTCTTC. Amino acids: CSAPGLAGGSSYNEQFF. The rearrangement joins TRBV20-1 to TRBJ2-1; 16 bases match TRBD2. The CDR3 has 17 amino acids. Germline V gene data show CDR1 as DFQATT and CDR2 as SNEGSKA (reference sequence). V shed 6 bases, J shed 0 bases, and the junction held 5 bases outside the gene matches.

This clone is deemed medium-sized. The rearrangement uses TRBV11-2 and TRBJ2-7, with 8 bases aligning to TRBD2. In germline, CDR1 is SGHAT, CDR2 FQNNGV. The CDR3 runs 14 residues. V shed 5 bases, J shed 4 bases, and the junction held 7 bases outside the gene matches. The CDR3 nucleotides are TGTGCCAGCAGCCGACACCCTAGCGGGTACGAGCAGTACTTC. Protein: CASSRHPSGYEQYF.